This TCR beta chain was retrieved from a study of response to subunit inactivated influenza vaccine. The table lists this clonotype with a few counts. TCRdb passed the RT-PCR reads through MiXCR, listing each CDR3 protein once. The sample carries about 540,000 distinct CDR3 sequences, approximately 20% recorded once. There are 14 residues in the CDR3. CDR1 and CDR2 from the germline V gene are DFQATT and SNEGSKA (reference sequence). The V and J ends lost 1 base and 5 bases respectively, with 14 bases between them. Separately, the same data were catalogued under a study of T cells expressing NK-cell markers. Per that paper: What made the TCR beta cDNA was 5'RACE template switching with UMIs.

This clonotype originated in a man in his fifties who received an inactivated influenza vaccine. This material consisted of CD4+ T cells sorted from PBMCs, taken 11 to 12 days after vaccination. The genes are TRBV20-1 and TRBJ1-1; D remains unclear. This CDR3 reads CSARVLVGETEAFF. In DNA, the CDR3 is TGCAGTGCTAGAGTTTTGGTCGGGGAAACTGAAGCTTTCTTT.